The following is a TCR beta chain sequence with its context. Antigen specificity is unknown. Clones were read by immunoSEQ multiplex PCR, and TCRdb kept only the in-frame ones, dropping some. The sample contains around 140,000 clones, over 80% of which appear only once. The record originates from a study of cytomegalovirus exposure and HLA in healthy donors. Study-wide results and limits: The finding came from a later analysis; first-cohort TCR clusters tended to co-occur in the 130 or so validation repertoires.

Sequenced input: PBMCs. The sequence was obtained from a man between 18 and 35 years old in good health and CMV-seropositive.

CDR3 sequence (DNA): TGTGCCTGGAGTTGGGGACAGGGGGACGAGCAGTACTTC. Its translation is CAWSWGQGDEQYF. This sequence joins TRBV30 and TRBJ2-7; 11 nucleotides align to TRBD1. The germline CDR1 and CDR2 sequences are GTSNPN and SVGIG (reference sequence). CDR3 size: 13 residues. With 2 bases clipped from V and 5 bases from J, the junction kept 2 bases outside the gene matches.